Below, 18 T cell receptor beta chains from the same sample are listed, as sequenced in a study of cytotoxic CD8 clonotypes in ibrutinib-treated CLL. The protocol was immunoSEQ multiplex PCR, while the TCRdb copy is restricted to in-frame clones and leaves out a portion. The data contain more than 140,000 clones, roughly 80% of them singletons. The input for sequencing was PBMCs, taken after 12 months of ibrutinib treatment. Receptor source: a human donor with chronic lymphocytic leukemia.

The chain combines TRBV5-1 with TRBJ1-1, with D tentatively TRBD1 (5 bases). Trimming shortened V by 4 bases and J by 1 base, and 11 bases separated the two germline ends. Looked up from germline, CDR1 is SGHRS and CDR2 is YFSETQ. The CDR3 extends over 14 amino acids. For the CDR3, the DNA is TGCGCCAGCAGCATGGGCAGGGAGAACACTGAAGCTTTCTTT. Its protein is CASSMGRENTEAFF.

For the CDR3, the DNA is TGTGCCAGCAGCCAAGGAGGAGGTTCGAATACGCAGTATTTT. It yields the protein CASSQGGGSNTQYF. The chain uses TRBV7-2 and TRBJ2-3; tentative D call: TRBD2 (5 bases). The V gene's germline CDR1 is SGHTA and CDR2 FQGNSA. V lost 5 bases and J lost 7, with 16 bases in between. CDR3 length equals 14 residues.

This clone was found a few times. This chain connects TRBV19 to TRBJ1-1, with no clear D. Germline assignment: CDR1 LNHDA and CDR2 SQIVND (reference sequence). The CDR3 loop spans 13 amino acids. V gave up 3 bases and J gave up 5 bases, with 10 bases separating them. The CDR3 region has the DNA TGTGCCAGTAGTATCCCGGGAGGTACTGAAGCTTTCTTT. Its protein is CASSIPGGTEAFF.

This sequence joins TRBV7-9 and TRBJ2-7, with D possibly TRBD2 on 7 matching bases. The CDR3 extends over 16 amino acids. Trimming removed 4 bases at V and 2 bases at J, with 18 bases between. The germline V gene has CDR1 SEHNR and CDR2 FQNEAQ (reference sequence). CDR3: CASSSQGLAATYEQYF. DNA for the CDR3: TGTGCCAGCAGCTCCCAGGGGCTAGCGGCCACCTACGAGCAGTACTTC. The full variable domain, rest sourced from reference TRBV7-9 and TRBJ2-7, is DTGVSQNPRHKITKRGQNVTFRCDPISEHNRLYWYRQTLGQGPEFLTYFQNEAQLEKSRLLSDRFSAERPKGSFSTLEIQRTEQGDSAMYLCASSSQGLAATYEQYFGPGTRLTVT.

The chain combines TRBV6-5 with TRBJ2-3; 8 positions agree with TRBD1. The junction had 7 bases not matched to a gene; V was cut back by 6 bases and J by 5 bases. CDR1 is MNHEY, CDR2 SVGAGI, per germline. The CDR3 extends over 14 amino acids. CDR3 region: CASRRTGSGDTQYF. The CDR3 nucleotides read TGTGCCAGCAGAAGGACAGGGAGCGGAGATACGCAGTATTTT.

The gene calls are TRBV10-2 and TRBJ1-5; maybe TRBD1 (5 bases). Between the trimmed V and J ends, which lost 3 bases and 4 bases, there was a span of 10 bases. This CDR3 is built from 14 residues. Germline CDR1 WSHSY, CDR2 SAAADI. CDR3 region: CASSDRVANQPQHF. In DNA form, the CDR3 reads TGCGCCAGCAGTGACAGGGTCGCGAATCAGCCCCAGCATTTT.

The chain carries TRBV5-1 and TRBJ2-5; possible D gene TRBD1, 5 bases. The length of the CDR3 is 16 residues. Germline CDR1 is SGHRS and CDR2 is YFSETQ. Trimming took off 2 bases at V and 5 bases at J, with 19 bases between the two ends. The CDR3 nucleotides read TGCGCCAGCAGCTTATTCCAGGGCGTCAAGTCGGAGACCCAGTACTTC. Translation gives CASSLFQGVKSETQYF.

This chain uses TRBV11-3 with TRBJ2-7; the D is unclear. Germline CDR1 is SGHNT and CDR2 is YENEEA. Trimming pared 5 bases from V and 0 bases from J, leaving 5 bases between. The CDR3 runs 12 residues. The CDR3 region is CASSTGSYEQYF. The CDR3, as DNA: TGTGCCAGCAGCACGGGCTCCTACGAGCAGTACTTC.

This chain uses TRBV4-3 with TRBJ2-7, with 10 bases fitting TRBD1. The CDR3 is 16 residues long. Germline lookup yields CDR1 LGHNA and CDR2 YSLEER. With 1 base clipped from V and 2 bases from J, the junction kept 5 bases outside the gene matches. CDR3 coding DNA: TGCGCCAGCAGCCAAGCCGGGACAGGGGTCCCCTACGAGCAGTACTTC. Translation gives CASSQAGTGVPYEQYF.

The chain recombines TRBV5-1 with TRBJ2-3; D unresolved. This CDR3 contains 13 residues. Trimming cost V 0 bases and J 6 bases, with 8 bases left between them. The V gene's germline CDR1 is SGHRS and CDR2 YFSETQ. Written as DNA, the CDR3 is TGCGCCAGCAGCTTGGACACCTGGGATACGCAGTATTTT. Encoded protein: CASSLDTWDTQYF.

Ten or more counts support this clone. The chain combines TRBV30 with TRBJ2-2; weak D call: TRBD1 (6 bases). This CDR3 contains 15 residues. V gave up 0 bases and J gave up 6 bases, with 14 bases separating them. Germline V CDR1 and CDR2: GTSNPN, SVGIG (reference sequence). CDR3 DNA: TGTGCCTGGAGTGTACAGCAGGGGATGGCCGGGGAGCTGTTTTTT. It translates to CAWSVQQGMAGELFF. The variable domain in full, with the rest retrieved from reference TRBV30 and TRBJ2-2, is SQTIHQWPATLVQPVGSPLSLECTVEGTSNPNLYWYRQAAGRGLQLLFYSVGIGQISSEVPQNLSASRPQDRQFILSSKKLLLSDSGFYLCAWSVQQGMAGELFFGEGSRLTVL.

Here the CDR3 DNA reads TGTGCCAGCATTCGGGCAGCGTCCGCTGAAGCTTTCTTT. Translated, it gives CASIRAASAEAFF. The chain combines TRBV6-1 with TRBJ1-1; D not certain. Trimming pared 7 bases from V and 6 bases from J, leaving 15 bases between. This CDR3 is 13 amino acids long. The V gene's germline CDR1 is MNHNS and CDR2 SASEGT.

The rearrangement joins TRBV13 to TRBJ1-1; TRBD1 is a possible D gene (5 bases). This CDR3 is 14 amino acids long. Germline values: CDR1 PRHDT, CDR2 FYEKMQ (reference sequence). V was cut by 3 bases and J by 7 bases, with 15 bases left in between. The CDR3 reads CASSFGTGYVEAFF. The CDR3 DNA is TGTGCCAGCAGCTTTGGGACCGGGTACGTTGAAGCTTTCTTT.

The rearrangement joins TRBV9 to TRBJ2-7, with 11 bases lining up with TRBD2. Losses at the gene ends were 0 bases for V and 4 bases for J; bases not matched to a gene: 6. The CDR3 runs 16 residues. The V gene's germline CDR1 is SGDLS and CDR2 YYNGEE. CDR3 sequence: CASSVGLASGRYEQYF. The CDR3, as DNA: TGTGCCAGCAGCGTAGGGTTGGCTAGCGGGAGGTACGAGCAGTACTTC.

The chain has TRBV6-5 and TRBJ2-3; 10 nucleotides agree with TRBD2. CDR3 length: 15 amino acids. The ends lost 6 bases at V and 6 bases at J; junction bases unmatched: 9. CDR1 MNHEY and CDR2 SVGAGI come from the germline V gene. The CDR3 nucleotides are TGTGCCAGCAGCCGTTATAGCGGGGGGTTGGATACGCAGTATTTT. The encoded protein is CASSRYSGGLDTQYF.

This clone was counted between two and nine times. This chain links TRBV4-2 with TRBJ2-2; D gene uncertain. The CDR3 spans 12 residues. Trimming stripped 4 bases from V and 9 bases from J, with 9 bases between. CDR1 and CDR2 (germline): LGHNA, YNFKEQ. The CDR3 sequence is CASSPSPRELFF. As DNA, the CDR3 is TGTGCCAGCAGCCCCTCCCCCCGGGAGCTGTTTTTT.

This clone was counted ten times or more. The chain uses TRBV2 and TRBJ1-2; a weak D match, TRBD1 (6 bases). Trimming removed 6 bases from V and 3 bases from J, with 11 bases in between. Germline CDR1 is SNHLY and CDR2 is FYNNEI. The CDR3 length is 13 residues. The CDR3 protein is CASRDSLDYGYTF. The CDR3 nucleotides are TGTGCCAGCAGGGACAGTTTGGACTATGGCTACACCTTC.

This chain uses TRBV27 with TRBJ1-5; D call uncertain. Per germline, CDR1 MNHEY and CDR2 SMNVEV (reference sequence). The ends were cut back, 5 bases at V and 5 bases at J, with 7 bases in the middle. This CDR3 spans 12 amino acids. The CDR3 DNA is TGTGCCAGCAGTGGAACAGATCAGCCCCAGCATTTT. It is translated as CASSGTDQPQHF.